This TCR beta chain was sequenced during a study of CD8 T cells in Susac syndrome. Blood CD8+ and CD4+ T cells underwent high-throughput TCR beta sequencing. Negative magnetic isolation gave CD8+ and CD4+ cells; FACS enriched CD8+ TEMRA. Remarks on this clonotype: Its cognate antigen is unknown.

Reverse transcription of roughly 0.5 to 1 ug RNA used random hexamers. Multiplex PCR with immunoSEQ amplified the TCR beta CDR3 across 54 Vbeta and 13 Jbeta. Using its own MiXCR run on the immunoSEQ multiplex PCR reads, TCRdb lists one record per CDR3 protein. The table records about 300,000 distinct CDR3 sequences, 75% to 85% of them present only once. The CDR3 totals 17 residues. Germline CDR1 and CDR2: SGDLS and YYNGEE. Germline trimming cut 3 bases from V and 7 bases from J; bases unmatched to any gene: 14. Study observations and caveats: The TCR sequencing and HLA analysis in the study involved a relatively small number of individuals, as the study acknowledged.

The receptor's source is a human donor with multiple sclerosis. V and J are TRBV9 and TRBJ2-1; TRBD1 matches at 9 bases. Source material: CD8+ T cells from PBMCs. CDR3: CASSAYTGTGKLNEQFF. The CDR3 region has the DNA TGTGCCAGCAGCGCCTACACCGGGACAGGGAAGTTGAATGAGCAGTTCTTC.